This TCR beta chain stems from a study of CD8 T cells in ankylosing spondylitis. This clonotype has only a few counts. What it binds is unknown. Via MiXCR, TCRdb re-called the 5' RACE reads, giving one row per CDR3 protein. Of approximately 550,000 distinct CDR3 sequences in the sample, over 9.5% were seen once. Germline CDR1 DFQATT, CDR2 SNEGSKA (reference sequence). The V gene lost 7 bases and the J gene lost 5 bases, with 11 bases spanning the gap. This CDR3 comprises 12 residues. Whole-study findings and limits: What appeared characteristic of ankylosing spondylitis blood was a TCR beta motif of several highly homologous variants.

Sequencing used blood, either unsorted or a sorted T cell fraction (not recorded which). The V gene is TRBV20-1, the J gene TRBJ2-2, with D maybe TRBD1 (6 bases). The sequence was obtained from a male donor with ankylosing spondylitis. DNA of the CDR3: TGCAGTGGCCGACAGGCTACCGGGGAGCTGTTTTTT. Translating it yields CSGRQATGELFF.